This T cell receptor beta chain derives from a study of blood T cell repertoires in COVID-19. Study as a whole: Specimens from acute and convalescent COVID-19 originated in the United States, Italy and Spain.

CDR1 and CDR2 (germline): LNHDA, SQIVND (reference sequence). The CDR3 sequence is 16 residues long. Trimming removed 0 bases from V and 5 bases from J; junction bases left unmatched: 8. Here immunoSEQ multiplex PCR was the method, and the copy in TCRdb shows in-frame clones only, minus some. The sample has 200,000 to 300,000 clones; roughly 82% are singletons. Sequenced: peripheral blood. The chain is built from TRBV19 and TRBJ2-3; 7 bases are shared with TRBD2. This receptor was obtained from a man in his forties or fifties who had recovered from COVID-19. The CDR3 DNA is TGTGCCAGTAGTATAGATGTCGTTGGGGGGGAAGATACGCAGTATTTT. It translates to CASSIDVVGGEDTQYF.